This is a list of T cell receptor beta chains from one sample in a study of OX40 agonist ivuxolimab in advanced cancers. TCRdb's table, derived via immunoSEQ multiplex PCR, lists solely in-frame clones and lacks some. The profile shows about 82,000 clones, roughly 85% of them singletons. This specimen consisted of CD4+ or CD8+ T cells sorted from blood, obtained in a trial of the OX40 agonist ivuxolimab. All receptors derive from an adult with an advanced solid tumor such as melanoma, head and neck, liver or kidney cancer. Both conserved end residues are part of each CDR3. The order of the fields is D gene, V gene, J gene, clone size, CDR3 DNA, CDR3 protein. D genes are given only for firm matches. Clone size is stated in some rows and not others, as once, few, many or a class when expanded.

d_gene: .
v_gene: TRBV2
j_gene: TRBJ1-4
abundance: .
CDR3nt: TGTGCCAGCAGTGAAGGGGGTGCCACTAATGAAAAACTGTTTTTT
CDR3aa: CASSEGGATNEKLFF

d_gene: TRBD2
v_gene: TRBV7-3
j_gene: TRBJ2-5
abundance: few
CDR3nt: TGTGCCAGCAGCCCCCGCGGTAGCGGGGGTCAAGAGACCCAGTACTTC
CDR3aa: CASSPRGSGGQETQYF

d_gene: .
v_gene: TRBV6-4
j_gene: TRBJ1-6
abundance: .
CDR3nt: TGTGCCAGCAGTGACGTGGAAAATTCACCCCTCCACTTT
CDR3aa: CASSDVENSPLHF

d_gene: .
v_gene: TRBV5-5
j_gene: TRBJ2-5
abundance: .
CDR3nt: TGTGCCAGCAGTTTTACAGGGAGTGAGACCCAGTACTTC
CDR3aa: CASSFTGSETQYF

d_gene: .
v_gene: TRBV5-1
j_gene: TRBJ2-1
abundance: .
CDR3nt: TGCGCCAGCAGCGGGACTGGGGTTGAGCAGTTCTTC
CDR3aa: CASSGTGVEQFF

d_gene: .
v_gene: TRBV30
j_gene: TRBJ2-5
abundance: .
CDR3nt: TGTGCCTGGAGTGTAGGTAGGGCAGAGTACTTC
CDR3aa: CAWSVGRAEYF

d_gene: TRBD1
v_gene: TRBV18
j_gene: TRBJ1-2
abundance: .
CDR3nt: TGTGCCAGCTCACCGACAGGGGACTATGGCTACACCTTC
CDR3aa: CASSPTGDYGYTF

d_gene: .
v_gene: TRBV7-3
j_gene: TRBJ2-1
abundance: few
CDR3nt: TGTGCCAGCAGCCTTGACACCGTATACAATGAGCAGTTCTTC
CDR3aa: CASSLDTVYNEQFF

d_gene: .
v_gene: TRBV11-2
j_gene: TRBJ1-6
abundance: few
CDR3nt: TGTGCCAGCAGCTTAGTTCCCCAGAGAGGGGCTGTTAGTTCACCCCTCCACTTT
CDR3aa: CASSLVPQRGAVSSPLHF

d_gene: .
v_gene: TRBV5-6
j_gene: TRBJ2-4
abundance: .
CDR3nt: TGTGCCAGCAGCTCCTTTATCGGGTCCAAAAACATTCAGTACTTC
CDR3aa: CASSSFIGSKNIQYF

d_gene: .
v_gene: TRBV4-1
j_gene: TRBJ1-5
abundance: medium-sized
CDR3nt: TGCGCCAGCAGCCCCATCAGTGGTCAGCCCCAGCATTTT
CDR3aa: CASSPISGQPQHF

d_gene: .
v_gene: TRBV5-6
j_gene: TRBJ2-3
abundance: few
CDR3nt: TGTGCCAGCAGCTTGTCGGATACGCAGTATTTT
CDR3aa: CASSLSDTQYF

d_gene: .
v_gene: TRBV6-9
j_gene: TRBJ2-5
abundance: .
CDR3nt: TGTGCCAGCAGTTATCGTTGGGCAGCCCAGCAAGAGACCCAGTACTTC
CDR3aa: CASSYRWAAQQETQYF

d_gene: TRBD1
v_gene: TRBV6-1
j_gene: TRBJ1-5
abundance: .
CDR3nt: TGTGCCAGCAGTGTAAACAGGGGTCTAAGCAATCAGCCCCAGCATTTT
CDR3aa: CASSVNRGLSNQPQHF

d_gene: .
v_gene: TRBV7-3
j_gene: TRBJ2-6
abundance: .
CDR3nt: TGTGCCAGCAGCTCCGGGTCTGGCCTTTCTGGGGCCAACGTCCTGACTTTC
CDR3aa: CASSSGSGLSGANVLTF

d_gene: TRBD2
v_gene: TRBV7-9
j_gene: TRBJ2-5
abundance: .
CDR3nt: TGTGCCAGCAGCCCCGGGGGGGCGGGGCAAGAGACCCAGTACTTC
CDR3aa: CASSPGGAGQETQYF

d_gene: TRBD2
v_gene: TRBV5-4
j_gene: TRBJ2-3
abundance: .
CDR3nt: TGTGCCAGCAGTTCAGGTGGAGGACTAGCGGGGGTATCCACAGATACGCAGTATTTT
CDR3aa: CASSSGGGLAGVSTDTQYF

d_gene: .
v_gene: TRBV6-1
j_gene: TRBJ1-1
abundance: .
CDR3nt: TGTGCCAGCAGGACGACAGTGAACACTGAAGCTTTCTTT
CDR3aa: CASRTTVNTEAFF

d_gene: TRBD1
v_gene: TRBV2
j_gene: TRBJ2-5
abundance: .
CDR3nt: TGTGCCAGCAGCGCGGACAGGGGGCGAGAGACCCAGTACTTC
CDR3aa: CASSADRGRETQYF

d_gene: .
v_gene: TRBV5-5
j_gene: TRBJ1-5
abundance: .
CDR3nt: TGTGCCAGCAGCTTGCAGGGGCTAGGGCCCCAGCATTTT
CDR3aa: CASSLQGLGPQHF

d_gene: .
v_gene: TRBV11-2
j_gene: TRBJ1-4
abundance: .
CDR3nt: TGTGCCAGCAGCTTAGGTACCGACAATGAAAAACTGTTTTTT
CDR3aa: CASSLGTDNEKLFF

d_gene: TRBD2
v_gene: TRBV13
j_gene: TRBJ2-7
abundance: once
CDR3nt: TGTGTCAGCAGCTTATCCGGGACTAGCGGGGTATACGAGCAGTACTTC
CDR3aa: CVSSLSGTSGVYEQYF

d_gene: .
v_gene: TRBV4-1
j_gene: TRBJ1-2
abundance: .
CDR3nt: TGCGCCAGCAGCCAACGGCAGGACACTAACTATGGCTACACCTTC
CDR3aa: CASSQRQDTNYGYTF

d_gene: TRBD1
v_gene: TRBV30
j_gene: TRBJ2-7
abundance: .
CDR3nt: TGTGCCTGGGGTAAGGACAGGGGGCTTGAGCAGTACTTC
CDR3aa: CAWGKDRGLEQYF

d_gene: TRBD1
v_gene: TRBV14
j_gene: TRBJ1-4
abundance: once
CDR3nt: TGTGCCAGCAGCCAAGATCAGACAGGGAGGAGAGAAAAACTGTTTTTT
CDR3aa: CASSQDQTGRREKLFF

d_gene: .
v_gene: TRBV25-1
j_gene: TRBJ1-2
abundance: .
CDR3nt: TGTGCCAGCAGTGAATCGGGCCGGGATGTTGGCTACACCTTC
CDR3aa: CASSESGRDVGYTF

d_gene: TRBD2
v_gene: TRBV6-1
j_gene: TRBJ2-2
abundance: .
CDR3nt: TGTGCCAGCTGGACCGGGGGGGCCGGCGGGGAGCTGTTTTTT
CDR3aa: CASWTGGAGGELFF

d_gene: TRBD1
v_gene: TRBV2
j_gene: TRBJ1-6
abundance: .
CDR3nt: TGTGCCAGCAGTGGGGCAGGGGGCTCCTATAATTCACCCCTCCACTTT
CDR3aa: CASSGAGGSYNSPLHF

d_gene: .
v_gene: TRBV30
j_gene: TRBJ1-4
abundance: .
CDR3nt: TGTGCCTCCGGACAGACTAATGAAAAACTGTTTTTT
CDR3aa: CASGQTNEKLFF

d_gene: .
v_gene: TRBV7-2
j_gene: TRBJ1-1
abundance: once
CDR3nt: TGTGCCAGCAGCCTCAGGGTTCTGAACACTGAAGCTTTCTTT
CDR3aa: CASSLRVLNTEAFF

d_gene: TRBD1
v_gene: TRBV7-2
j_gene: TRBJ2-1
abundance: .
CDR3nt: TGTGCCAGCAGCTTCCGACAGGGTGGACCGTACAATGAGCAGTTCTTC
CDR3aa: CASSFRQGGPYNEQFF

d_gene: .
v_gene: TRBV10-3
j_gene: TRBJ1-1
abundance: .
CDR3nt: TGTGCCATGCCCCGGGGACTAAACACTGAAGCTTTCTTT
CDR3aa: CAMPRGLNTEAFF

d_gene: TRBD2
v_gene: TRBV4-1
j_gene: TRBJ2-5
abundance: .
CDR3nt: TGCGCCAGCAGCCAAGATCGCGGCGGGGGGGTCCAAGAGACCCAGTACTTC
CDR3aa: CASSQDRGGGVQETQYF

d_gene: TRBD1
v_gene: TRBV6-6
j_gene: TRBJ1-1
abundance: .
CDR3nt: TGTGCCAGCAGTTACCAGGGACAGGAAGCTTTCTTT
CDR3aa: CASSYQGQEAFF

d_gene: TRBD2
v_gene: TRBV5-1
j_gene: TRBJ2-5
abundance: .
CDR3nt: TGCGCCAGCAGCCCCCCCCTAGCGGGGGAGGAGACCCAGTACTTC
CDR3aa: CASSPPLAGEETQYF

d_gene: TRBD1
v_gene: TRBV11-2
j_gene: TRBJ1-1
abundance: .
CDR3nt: TGTGCCAGCAGCTTCAGGGGGCAGGGCACTGAAGCTTTCTTT
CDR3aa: CASSFRGQGTEAFF

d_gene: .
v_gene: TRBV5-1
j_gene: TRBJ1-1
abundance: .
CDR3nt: TGCGCCAGCAGCCAGGACAGCCCCCGGAACACTGAAGCTTTCTTT
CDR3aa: CASSQDSPRNTEAFF

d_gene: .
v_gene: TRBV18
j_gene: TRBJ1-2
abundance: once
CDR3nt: TGTGCCAGCTCACCAGGGTCAGCGCGACTAAACTATGGCTACACCTTC
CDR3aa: CASSPGSARLNYGYTF

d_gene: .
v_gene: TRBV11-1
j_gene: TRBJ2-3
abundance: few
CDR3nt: TGTGCCAGCAGCTTCGTTGGTTTGAGTGCGGATACGCAGTATTTT
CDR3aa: CASSFVGLSADTQYF

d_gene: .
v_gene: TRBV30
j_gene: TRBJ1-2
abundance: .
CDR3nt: TGTGCCTGGAGTGTAGGGGGGGGACGGACCTATGGCTACACCTTC
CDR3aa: CAWSVGGGRTYGYTF

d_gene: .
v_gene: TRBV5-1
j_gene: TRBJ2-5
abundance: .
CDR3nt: TGCGCCAGCAACCCCACCGAGGGTAGGAGGGAGACCCAGTACTTC
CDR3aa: CASNPTEGRRETQYF

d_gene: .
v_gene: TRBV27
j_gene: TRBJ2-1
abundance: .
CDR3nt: TGTGCCAGCAGTCCGGAGGGATTCTACAATGAGCAGTTCTTC
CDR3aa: CASSPEGFYNEQFF

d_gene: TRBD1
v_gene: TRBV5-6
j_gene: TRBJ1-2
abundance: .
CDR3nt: TGTGCCAGCAGCCTGCGGACAGGGGGCAGGGGCTACACCTTC
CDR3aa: CASSLRTGGRGYTF

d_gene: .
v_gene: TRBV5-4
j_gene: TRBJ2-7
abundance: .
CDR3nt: TGTGCCAGCAGCTTGGGACAGTCTGGCGAGCAGTACTTC
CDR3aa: CASSLGQSGEQYF

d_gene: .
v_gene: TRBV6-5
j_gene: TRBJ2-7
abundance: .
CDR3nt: TGTGCCAGCAAACCAGGCGGGGCGGGCGAGCAGTACTTC
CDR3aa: CASKPGGAGEQYF

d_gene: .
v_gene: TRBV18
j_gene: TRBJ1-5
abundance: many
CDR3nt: TGTGCCAGCTCAGGGGACGCAAATCAGCCCCAGCATTTT
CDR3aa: CASSGDANQPQHF

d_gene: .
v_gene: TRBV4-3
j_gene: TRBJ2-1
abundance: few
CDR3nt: TGCGCCAGCAGCCAAGAGGCCGGGGGGCGCAATGAGCAGTTCTTC
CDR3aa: CASSQEAGGRNEQFF

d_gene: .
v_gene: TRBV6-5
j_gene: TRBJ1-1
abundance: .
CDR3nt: TGTGCCAGCAGTTCCAACTTCAGGAACACTGAAGCTTTCTTT
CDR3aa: CASSSNFRNTEAFF

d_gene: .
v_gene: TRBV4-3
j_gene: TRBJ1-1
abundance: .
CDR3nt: TGCGCCAGCAGCCAGGGACTTATGAACACTGAAGCTTTCTTT
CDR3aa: CASSQGLMNTEAFF